The source of this TCR beta chain is a study of neoadjuvant anti-PD-1 for oral cavity cancer. Time point described: after neoadjuvant nivolumab, at surgical resection. In this sample, this clone turned up a few times. V gave up 4 bases and J gave up 4 bases; unmatched junction bases: 13. The CDR3 consists of 18 residues. CDR1 is MDHEN, CDR2 SYDVKM, per germline. Blood libraries mostly used approximately 450 ng genomic DNA, six replicates each. Data came from immunoSEQ multiplex PCR; TCRdb stores just in-frame clones and leaves some out. The sample includes tens of thousands of clones, 70% to 90% seen only once; the top ten take more than 2.5%.

The rearrangement joins TRBV28 to TRBJ2-3, with TRBD2 matching 11 bases. Material: PBMCs, obtained after nivolumab (anti-PD-1) treatment. The TCR sequence derives from a person between 35 and 79 years old with oral cavity squamous cell carcinoma. The CDR3 sequence is CASSSPYKLAGDSDTQYF. The CDR3 DNA sequence: TGTGCCAGCAGTTCCCCTTACAAACTAGCGGGAGATTCAGATACGCAGTATTTT.